The clone carrying this T cell receptor beta chain has just one count. The antigen is unknown. The data stem from a study of T cell responses to AZD1222 COVID-19 vaccine. The assay was immunoSEQ multiplex PCR, and TCRdb's table has in-frame clones only and misses some. This table has 90,000 to 100,000 clones, 85% appearing once. Study outcomes and limitations: Spike-specific TCR breadth and depth both grew after two AZD1222 doses.

Germline V gives CDR1 MNHEY, CDR2 SVGAGI. Trimming removed 7 bases from V and 2 bases from J; junction bases left unmatched: 9. This CDR3 has 15 residues. Sequencing was performed on peripheral blood, taken 28 days after the second AZD1222 dose. The clonotype was recovered from an adult who received the AZD1222 COVID-19 vaccine. This rearrangement joins TRBV6-5 to TRBJ2-3, with 7 bases aligning to TRBD1. CDR3: CASTKTGRITDTQYF. The CDR3, as DNA: TGTGCCAGCACCAAGACAGGGCGGATCACAGATACGCAGTATTTT.